This TCR beta chain was identified in a study of post-analysis software for immune sequencing data. Study-wide context: Included among the disease courses, which were recorded for the cohort, were relapsing-remitting, secondary progressive and progressive-relapsing multiple sclerosis.

Sequencing libraries made from TCR beta cDNA carried unique molecular identifiers. T cells numbering 1 to 10 million yielded 450,000 to 500,000 cDNA molecules. TCRdb re-called the PCR reads with MiXCR, one entry per CDR3 protein. The sample shows fewer than 850,000 distinct CDR3 sequences, just under 30% of them seen only once. The V gene lost 3 bases and the J gene lost 8 bases, with 12 bases spanning the gap. Germline V gives CDR1 ENHRY, CDR2 SYGVKD. There are 13 residues in the CDR3. There are a few counts of this clonotype. The antigen is unknown. Overall study results and limits: Versus controls, multiple sclerosis patients showed significantly lower diversity (normalized Chao1). Controls had lower frequencies than patients of four or five TRBV segments, which included TRBV5-6, TRBV5-1 and TRBV20-1.

Sequenced sample: blood. This clonotype was obtained from a girl aged 5-17 years with multiple sclerosis. The chain joins TRBV10-3 to TRBJ2-3, with D uncertain. The CDR3 sequence: CAISDGRSGTQYF. CDR3 sequence (DNA): TGTGCCATCAGTGATGGGCGTTCGGGTACGCAGTATTTT.